Each of the 29 T cell receptor beta chains below was sequenced from the same sample in a study of shared clonotypes between healthy human individuals. Data came from immunoSEQ multiplex PCR; TCRdb stores just in-frame clones and leaves some out. Among more than 2,000,000 clones listed, 85% to 95% were seen once. Input material: naive CD4+ T cells from PBMCs. The sample's subset: CD45RA+ positively selected. The receptors were sampled from a man between 18 and 35 years old in good health. Some clones in this sample may be carry-over from other donors' samples.

The chain is built from TRBV5-4 and TRBJ2-5, with TRBD1 identical over 9 bases. Germline V gene lookup returns CDR1 SGHNT and CDR2 YYREEE (reference sequence). The CDR3 is made up of 14 amino acids. V shed 4 bases and J 5 bases; nucleotides not matched to a gene: 6. DNA of the CDR3: TGTGCCAGCAGCATACAGGGGGCGTGGGAGACCCAGTACTTC. Its translation is CASSIQGAWETQYF.

The rearrangement joins TRBV7-3 to TRBJ2-1; 7 nucleotides agree with TRBD2. The CDR3 length is 14 residues. The V and J ends lost 8 bases and 6 bases, in that order; junction bases with no gene match: 10. CDR1 and CDR2 (germline): SGHTA, FQGTGA. The CDR3, as DNA: TGTGCCAGCTCCCGGACTAGGGAGGGCAATGAGCAGTTCTTC. Translated, it gives CASSRTREGNEQFF.

The chain recombines TRBV6-5 with TRBJ1-1; D perhaps matches TRBD1 (6 bases). Trimming shortened V by 7 bases and J by 1 base, and 16 bases separated the two germline ends. CDR1 is MNHEY and CDR2 is SVGAGI in the germline V gene. The CDR3 sequence is 15 residues long. The CDR3 is CASTLNRAWNTEAFF. The CDR3 DNA sequence: TGTGCCAGCACCCTTAACAGGGCCTGGAACACTGAAGCTTTCTTT.

The chain carries TRBV6-1 and TRBJ2-7, with TRBD1 matching 8 bases. The V segment lost 6 bases and the J segment 3 bases; nucleotides outside the gene matches: 4. This CDR3 has 13 residues. CDR1 is MNHNS, CDR2 SASEGT, per germline. In nucleotides, the CDR3 is TGTGCCAGCAGCACCGACAGGGGCTACGAGCAGTACTTC. Amino acids: CASSTDRGYEQYF.

The rearrangement uses TRBV7-9 and TRBJ2-1; maybe TRBD2 (5 bases). Germline CDR1 and CDR2: SEHNR and FQNEAQ (reference sequence). V was shortened by 1 base and J by 9 bases, with 16 bases between the two germline ends. The CDR3 runs to 15 residues. CDR3 sequence reads: CASSLDRLATTEQFF. The CDR3 bases are TGTGCCAGCAGCTTAGATCGGCTAGCAACAACTGAGCAGTTCTTC.

This chain uses TRBV28 with TRBJ1-2, with unresolved D. CDR3 length: 14 residues. Looked up from germline, CDR1 is MDHEN and CDR2 is SYDVKM. The ends were cut back, 7 bases at V and 4 bases at J, with 16 bases in the middle. This chain's CDR3 is CASNLAGLLYGYTF. The CDR3 nucleotides are TGTGCCAGCAATCTGGCAGGACTCCTCTATGGCTACACCTTC.

The gene calls are TRBV7-9 and TRBJ2-7, with a possible D match to TRBD2 (6 bases). Trimming took off 5 bases at V and 6 bases at J, with 20 bases between the two ends. The CDR3 extends over 15 amino acids. The germline gives CDR1 SEHNR, CDR2 FQNEAQ (reference sequence). CDR3 nucleotide sequence: TGTGCCAGCAGCCCAATCAAACTAGCTAGTCGCGAGCAGTACTTC. This translates into CASSPIKLASREQYF.

The chain couples TRBV19 to TRBJ1-4, with D possibly TRBD1 on 6 matching bases. Germline assignment: CDR1 LNHDA and CDR2 SQIVND (reference sequence). The CDR3 has 15 amino acids. V dropped 4 bases and J dropped 7 bases, with 16 bases sitting between them. CDR3 DNA sequence: TGTGCCAGTAGTACGGGGGCCATCTGGGGTGAAAAACTGTTTTTT. It specifies CASSTGAIWGEKLFF.

Regarding this clone: At one end the junction does not follow the germline gene, possibly because of a read error. The sample carries other DNA sequences with the same CDR3. The J gene is TRBJ1-1, the V gene TRBV5-1; no reliable D call. This CDR3 is built from 13 residues. CDR1 and CDR2 from the germline V gene are SGHRS and YFSETQ. This CDR3 is CASSLTGNTEAFF. CDR3 coding DNA: TGCGCTAGCAGCTTGACGGGGAACACTGAAGCTTTCTTT.

The gene calls are TRBV15 and TRBJ2-3; 14 bases are shared with TRBD2. The CDR3 runs to 16 residues. After removal of 1 base from V and 4 bases from J, the junction contained 1 base not matched to a gene. Germline V gene sequence: CDR1 LNHNV, CDR2 YYDKDF (reference sequence). CDR3 sequence: CATSRGLAGGPDTQYF. In nucleotides, the CDR3 is TGTGCCACCAGCAGAGGACTAGCGGGAGGGCCAGATACGCAGTATTTT.

This clone was picked up one time. The chain couples TRBV18 to TRBJ1-6, with 7 bases aligning to TRBD1. Germline-derived CDR1 and CDR2 are KGHSH and LQKENI. The CDR3 has 14 residues. Losses at the gene ends were 8 bases for V and 8 bases for J; bases not matched to a gene: 9. This chain's CDR3 is CASGTTGHDSPLHF. Written as DNA, the CDR3 is TGTGCCAGCGGTACGACAGGGCATGATTCACCCCTCCACTTT.

V usage is TRBV6-5 and J usage is TRBJ1-2, with D perhaps TRBD1 (5 bases). CDR1 and CDR2 (germline): MNHEY, SVGAGI. There are 15 residues in the CDR3. The ends were cut back, 7 bases at V and 5 bases at J, with 20 bases in the middle. The CDR3 coding sequence is TGTGCCAGCATCAGCCCGGGGCAGGGCGGGTATGGCTACACCTTC. Translating it yields CASISPGQGGYGYTF.

The chain combines TRBV18 with TRBJ2-2; 8 bases map to TRBD2. CDR1 and CDR2 from the germline V gene are KGHSH and LQKENI. The CDR3 is 16 residues long. The junction had 7 bases not matched to a gene; V was cut back by 2 bases and J by 5 bases. The CDR3 sequence is CASSPASGRRTGELFF. The CDR3 DNA follows: TGTGCCAGCTCACCAGCCAGCGGGAGACGGACCGGGGAGCTGTTTTTT.

The chain employs TRBV5-1 and TRBJ2-1; a weak D match, TRBD2 (6 bases). Germline CDR1 SGHRS, CDR2 YFSETQ. The CDR3 runs 13 residues. With 0 bases removed from V and 7 bases from J, the gap between germline ends came to 8 bases. Here the CDR3 reads CASSLAGTNEQFF. The CDR3 nucleotides read TGCGCCAGCAGCTTGGCAGGGACTAATGAGCAGTTCTTC. Together with reference TRBV5-1 and TRBJ2-1, the CDR3 gives the full variable domain: KAGVTQTPRYLIKTRGQQVTLSCSPISGHRSVSWYQQTPGQGLQFLFEYFSETQRNKGNFPGRFSGRQFSNSRSEMNVSTLELGDSALYLCASSLAGTNEQFFGPGTRLTVL.

The J gene is TRBJ2-1, the V gene TRBV11-2, with TRBD2 identical over 9 bases. CDR1 SGHAT and CDR2 FQNNGV come from the germline V gene. With 2 bases clipped from V and 16 bases from J, the junction kept 12 bases outside the gene matches. The CDR3 loop spans 14 amino acids. The DNA for the CDR3 is TGTGCCAGCAGCTTATCCCGCCTAGCGGGACTCTCTTTCTTC. This translates into CASSLSRLAGLSFF.

This chain uses TRBV14 with TRBJ2-7, with a weak D call TRBD1 (5 bases). There are 15 residues in the CDR3. The V end lost 1 base, the J end lost 2 bases, and 12 bases lay between the germline ends. From germline, CDR1 is SGHDN and CDR2 FVKESK. CDR3 in amino acids: CASSQGQSPTYEQYF. In nucleotides, the CDR3 is TGTGCCAGCAGCCAAGGACAGTCCCCGACCTACGAGCAGTACTTC.

V usage is TRBV10-1 and J usage is TRBJ2-1; D tentatively reads TRBD1 or TRBD2 (6 bases each). From germline, CDR1 is WNHNN and CDR2 SYGVQD (reference sequence). The CDR3 totals 17 residues. V lost 0 bases and J lost 7, with 19 bases in between. The CDR3 reads CASSESPFGGAGNEQFF. The CDR3 nucleotides read TGCGCCAGCAGTGAGTCCCCATTCGGGGGCGCAGGTAATGAGCAGTTCTTC.

The chain joins TRBV6-5 to TRBJ2-2, with D perhaps assigned TRBD1 or TRBD2 (7 bases each). The ends were cut back, 10 bases at V and 5 bases at J, with 14 bases in the middle. This CDR3 is built from 13 residues. Germline CDR1 is MNHEY and CDR2 is SVGAGI. CDR3 sequence reads: CAIGRGGTGELFF. The DNA for the CDR3 is TGTGCCATCGGCAGGGGGGGAACCGGGGAGCTGTTTTTT.

This rearrangement joins TRBV25-1 to TRBJ2-7; D ambiguous. The CDR3 is 12 amino acids. Per the germline V gene, CDR1 is MGHDK and CDR2 is SYGVNS. V was cut by 5 bases and J by 4 bases, with 9 bases left in between. For the CDR3, the DNA is TGTGCCAGCAGTTCCTCGACATACGAGCAGTACTTC. As protein: CASSSSTYEQYF.

The V gene is TRBV9, the J gene TRBJ2-1, with TRBD2 matching 8 bases. V was pared by 2 bases and J by 4 bases, with 5 bases of the junction left unmatched. CDR3 length: 15 residues. Germline CDR1 is SGDLS and CDR2 is YYNGEE. CDR3 protein: CASSVSSGHYNEQFF. CDR3 nucleotide sequence: TGTGCCAGCAGCGTGTCTAGCGGGCATTACAATGAGCAGTTCTTC.

The DNA of the CDR3 is TGTGCTAGTGGACCTGACACCGGGACCCAGTACTTC. This translates into CASGPDTGTQYF. This chain joins TRBV12-5 and TRBJ2-5; unclear D gene. V was shortened by 6 bases and J by 7 bases, with 12 bases between the two germline ends. The CDR3 length is 12 residues. Germline values: CDR1 LGHNT, CDR2 FRNRAP.

This clone was counted a single time. The genes are TRBV7-2 and TRBJ1-1, with 8 bases fitting TRBD1. Germline V lookup: CDR1 SGHTA, CDR2 FQGNSA. CDR3 length: 14 residues. V dropped 6 bases and J dropped 4; count of bases not matched to a gene: 7. The CDR3 nucleotides read TGTGCCAGCAGTCCACAGGGGGGACCCACTGAAGCTTTCTTT. This encodes CASSPQGGPTEAFF.

Details on this clone: The same CDR3 can be traced to other DNA sequences in this sample. V gene TRBV29-1 combines with J gene TRBJ2-5; 7 bases are a match to TRBD1. CDR1 SQVTM and CDR2 ANQGSEA come from the germline V gene. The CDR3 loop spans 10 amino acids. CDR3 in amino acids: CSGGQETQYF. CDR3 sequence (DNA): TGCTCAGGGGGCCAAGAGACCCAGTACTTC.

This clone showed up just a few times. This chain connects TRBV7-9 to TRBJ1-1; D unresolved. The CDR3 length is 15 residues. Germline values: CDR1 SEHNR, CDR2 FQNEAQ (reference sequence). Trimming pared 1 base from V and 0 bases from J, leaving 9 bases between. In nucleotides, the CDR3 is TGTGCCAGCAGCTTAGATCTGGCCTTGAACACTGAAGCTTTCTTT. Its protein is CASSLDLALNTEAFF.

The chain has TRBV7-2 and TRBJ2-7; D is tentatively TRBD1 or TRBD2 (5 bases each). Germline CDR1 is SGHTA and CDR2 is FQGNSA. The CDR3 has 14 residues. With 2 bases removed from V and 4 bases from J, the gap between germline ends came to 12 bases. The DNA for the CDR3 is TGTGCCAGCAGCTTACCGGGACGAACATACGAGCAGTACTTC. Its protein product is CASSLPGRTYEQYF.

This clone was seen only once. The chain carries TRBV6-1 and TRBJ1-2; 7 bases fit TRBD1. With V trimmed by 5 bases and J by 7 bases, 10 bases remained unmatched. The CDR3 extends over 14 amino acids. Germline V CDR1 and CDR2: MNHNS, SASEGT. CDR3 sequence (DNA): TGTGCCAGCAGTAAGACAGGGAAGGCAATTGGCTACACCTTC. It translates to CASSKTGKAIGYTF.

Details on this clone: The sample holds other DNA sequences that translate to the same CDR3. This sequence joins TRBV30 and TRBJ1-5; D is unresolved. The V gene lost 3 bases and the J gene lost 2 bases, with 8 bases spanning the gap. Germline CDR1 reads GTSNPN; CDR2 reads SVGIG (reference sequence). The CDR3 sequence is 13 residues long. DNA of the CDR3: TGTGCCTGGAGCCCCCAGGGCAATCAGCCCCAGCATTTT. This encodes CAWSPQGNQPQHF.

The chain combines TRBV6-1 with TRBJ1-5; D uncertain. V lost 3 bases and J 0 bases, leaving 9 bases between the germline ends. The CDR3 sequence is 15 residues long. Germline V lookup: CDR1 MNHNS, CDR2 SASEGT. CDR3 DNA sequence: TGTGCCAGCAGTGAGGCACCATATAGCAATCAGCCCCAGCATTTT. Translated: CASSEAPYSNQPQHF.

The chain uses TRBV30 and TRBJ1-1, with D uncertain. The CDR3 length is 14 residues. CDR1 and CDR2 from the germline V gene are GTSNPN and SVGIG (reference sequence). V was cut by 4 bases and J by 3 bases, with 15 bases left in between. The CDR3 loop is CAWNHSPADTEAFF. Written as DNA, the CDR3 is TGTGCCTGGAATCACTCCCCAGCGGACACTGAAGCTTTCTTT.